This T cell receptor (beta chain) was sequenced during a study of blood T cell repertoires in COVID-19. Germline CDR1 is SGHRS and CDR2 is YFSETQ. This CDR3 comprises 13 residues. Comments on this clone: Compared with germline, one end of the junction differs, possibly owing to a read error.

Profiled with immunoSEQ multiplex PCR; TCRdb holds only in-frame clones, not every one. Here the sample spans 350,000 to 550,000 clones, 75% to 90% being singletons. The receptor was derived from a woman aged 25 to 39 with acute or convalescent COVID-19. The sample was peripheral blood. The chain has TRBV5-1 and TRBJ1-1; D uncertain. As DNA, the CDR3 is TGCGCCAGCAGCGCGGAACTGAACACTAAAGCTTTCTTT. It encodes CASSAELNTKAFF.